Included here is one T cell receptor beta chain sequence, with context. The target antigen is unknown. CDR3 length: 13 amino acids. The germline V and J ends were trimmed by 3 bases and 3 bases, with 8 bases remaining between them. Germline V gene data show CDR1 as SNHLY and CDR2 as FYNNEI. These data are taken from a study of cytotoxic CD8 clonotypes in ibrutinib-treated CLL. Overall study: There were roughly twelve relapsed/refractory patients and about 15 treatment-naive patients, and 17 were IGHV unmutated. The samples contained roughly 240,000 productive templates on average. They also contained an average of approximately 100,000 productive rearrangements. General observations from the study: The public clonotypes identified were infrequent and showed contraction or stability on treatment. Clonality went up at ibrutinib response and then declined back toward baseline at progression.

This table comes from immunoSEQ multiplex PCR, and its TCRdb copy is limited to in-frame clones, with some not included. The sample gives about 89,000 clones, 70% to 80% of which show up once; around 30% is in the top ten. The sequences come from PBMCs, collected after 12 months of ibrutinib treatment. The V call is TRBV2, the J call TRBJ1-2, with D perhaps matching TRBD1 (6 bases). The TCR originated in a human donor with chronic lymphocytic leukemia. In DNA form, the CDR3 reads TGTGCCAGCAGTGACAGGGGCCACTATGGCTACACCTTC. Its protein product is CASSDRGHYGYTF.